The clone carrying this T cell receptor beta chain was recorded once. The sample originates from a study of blood T cell repertoires in COVID-19. For the study at large: The United States, Italy and Spain supplied acute and convalescent COVID-19 samples.

CDR3 length: 14 residues. V was trimmed by 4 bases and J by 0 bases, leaving 7 bases between them. Germline lookup yields CDR1 LGHDT and CDR2 YNNKEL (reference sequence). Authors' processing steps: By means of reference gene primer amplification, nucleated cell counts were estimated. Generated by immunoSEQ multiplex PCR, the TCRdb table keeps only in-frame clones and is missing some. The D gene and trimming were derived from the DNA, and the V and J assignments and clone size from that table. The sample gives about 79,000 clones, around 89% of which show up once; about 15% is in the top ten. V usage is TRBV3-1 (or the pseudogene TRBV3-2) and J usage is TRBJ1-3; D is uncertain. This receptor was obtained from a man between 65 and 85 years old with active or convalescent COVID-19. Sequences were obtained from peripheral blood. The CDR3 region has the DNA TGTGCCAGCAGCCCCCCCTACTCTGGAAACACCATATATTTT. Its protein product is CASSPPYSGNTIYF.